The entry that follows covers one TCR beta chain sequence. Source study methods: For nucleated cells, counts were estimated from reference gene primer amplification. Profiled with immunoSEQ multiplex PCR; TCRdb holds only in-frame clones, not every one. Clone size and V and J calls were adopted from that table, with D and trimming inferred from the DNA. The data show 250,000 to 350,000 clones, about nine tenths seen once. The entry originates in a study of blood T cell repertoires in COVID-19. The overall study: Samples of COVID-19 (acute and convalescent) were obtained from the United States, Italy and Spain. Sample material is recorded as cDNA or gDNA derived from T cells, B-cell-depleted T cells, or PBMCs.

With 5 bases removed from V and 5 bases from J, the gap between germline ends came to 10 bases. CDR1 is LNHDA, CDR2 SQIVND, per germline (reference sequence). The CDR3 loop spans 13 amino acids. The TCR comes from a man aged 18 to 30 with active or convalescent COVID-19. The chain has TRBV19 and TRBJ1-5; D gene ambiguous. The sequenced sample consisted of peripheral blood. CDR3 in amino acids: CASSVARDQPQHF. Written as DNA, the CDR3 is TGTGCCAGTAGTGTAGCCCGAGATCAGCCCCAGCATTTT.